The rows below give T cell receptor beta chains drawn from one sample of a study of T-cell memory formation after mild COVID-19. MiXCR was run by TCRdb on the 5' RACE reads, yielding one entry per CDR3 protein. The sample shows a few hundred thousand distinct CDR3 sequences, approximately 21% of them seen only once. The sample was PBMCs or a T cell subset sorted from them (not recorded which). The receptors were sampled from an adult woman who had mild COVID-19 (a few samples of this study predate the infection). Cell type and time point are not known. Both conserved end residues are part of each CDR3. The D gene is left open where the match is weak. Size is stated for part of the rows, as once, few or many counts, or as a class when the clone is expanded.

DNA: TGTGCTAGTGGTTCCGACAGAAGTGTAGGTGGGGGGACCCAGTACTTC
CDR3: CASGSDRSVGGGTQYF
size: -
J: TRBJ2-5
V: TRBV12-5
D: -

DNA: TGTGCCAGCAGTCACTCCCCCATAGCGGGAGAGAGACAAGAGACCCAGTACTTC
CDR3: CASSHSPIAGERQETQYF
size: -
J: TRBJ2-5
V: TRBV6-2/TRBV6-3
D: TRBD2

DNA: TGTGCCAGCAGCTCCCAGTGGGGTGACTACGAGCAGTACTTC
CDR3: CASSSQWGDYEQYF
size: -
J: TRBJ2-7
V: TRBV9
D: -

DNA: TGTGCCAGCAGTGAAGTGACCACTAACTATGGCTACACCTTC
CDR3: CASSEVTTNYGYTF
size: few
J: TRBJ1-2
V: TRBV25-1
D: -

DNA: TGTGCCAGCTCACCATTGCAGGGGGCGGATCAGCCCCAGCATTTT
CDR3: CASSPLQGADQPQHF
size: -
J: TRBJ1-5
V: TRBV18
D: TRBD1

DNA: TGTGCCAGCAGTTTACCGGGACAGAACAATGAGCAGTTCTTC
CDR3: CASSLPGQNNEQFF
size: -
J: TRBJ2-1
V: TRBV12-3/TRBV12-4
D: TRBD1

DNA: TGTGCCAGCAGCCAAGTTCCGCGGGGGGGCGACGAGCAGTACTTC
CDR3: CASSQVPRGGDEQYF
size: -
J: TRBJ2-7
V: TRBV4-2
D: TRBD2

DNA: TGCAGTGCCTCTCTCGGACTAGCAGGGGCAGCCGGGGAGCTGTTTTTT
CDR3: CSASLGLAGAAGELFF
size: -
J: TRBJ2-2
V: TRBV20-1
D: TRBD2

DNA: TGTGCCTGGATGGCGATCCAAGAGACCCAGTACTTC
CDR3: CAWMAIQETQYF
size: -
J: TRBJ2-5
V: TRBV30
D: -

DNA: TGTGCCAGCAGCTTCGGACAGGGAGACTACGAGCAGTACTTC
CDR3: CASSFGQGDYEQYF
size: -
J: TRBJ2-7
V: TRBV7-6
D: TRBD1

DNA: TGTGCCAGCAATAGGGACACTGAAGCTTTCTTT
CDR3: CASNRDTEAFF
size: few
J: TRBJ1-1
V: TRBV2
D: -

DNA: TGTGCCAGCAGCTTAGCCGGAGCGGGGGGGCTCTACGAGCAGTACTTC
CDR3: CASSLAGAGGLYEQYF
size: few
J: TRBJ2-7
V: TRBV7-8
D: TRBD2

DNA: TGTGCCACCAGCAGAGAGGGCACTGAAGCTTTCTTT
CDR3: CATSREGTEAFF
size: few
J: TRBJ1-1
V: TRBV15
D: -

DNA: TGTGCCAGCAGTCAACAGGGATTAGGTTCACCCCTCCACTTT
CDR3: CASSQQGLGSPLHF
size: few
J: TRBJ1-6
V: TRBV12-3/TRBV12-4
D: -

DNA: TGTGCCAGCAGTTCCCATTGGGCCGGGAACTACGAGCAGTACTTC
CDR3: CASSSHWAGNYEQYF
size: -
J: TRBJ2-7
V: TRBV12-3/TRBV12-4
D: -

DNA: TGTGCCAGCAGCCCCCCAGTTTTCGAAGCTTTCTTT
CDR3: CASSPPVFEAFF
size: -
J: TRBJ1-1
V: TRBV5-5
D: -

DNA: TGTGCCAGCAGCAAGACAGGGACCTCAGAAAAACTGTTTTTT
CDR3: CASSKTGTSEKLFF
size: -
J: TRBJ1-4
V: TRBV12-3/TRBV12-4
D: TRBD1

DNA: TGCGCCAGCAGCTTCGGGAGGGCCGGCTCTGGAAACACCATATATTTT
CDR3: CASSFGRAGSGNTIYF
size: -
J: TRBJ1-3
V: TRBV5-1
D: -

DNA: TGTGCCAGCAGTTTAGCTCGGGACGAGCAGTACTTC
CDR3: CASSLARDEQYF
size: few
J: TRBJ2-7
V: TRBV12-3/TRBV12-4
D: -

DNA: TGTGCCAGCAGTGAACACAACCAAATCGGACTAGCGGGGCCTCCGGTCAATGAGCAGTTCTTC
CDR3: CASSEHNQIGLAGPPVNEQFF
size: -
J: TRBJ2-1
V: TRBV25-1
D: TRBD2

DNA: TGTGCCACCAGTGATCAGGAGGGACTAGCCCCCTCCCGCTCCTACAATGAGCAGTTCTTC
CDR3: CATSDQEGLAPSRSYNEQFF
size: -
J: TRBJ2-1
V: TRBV24-1
D: TRBD2

DNA: TGTGCCAGCAAGGATCTAGCGGGGGGGCCGAGTGAGCAGTTCTTC
CDR3: CASKDLAGGPSEQFF
size: many
J: TRBJ2-1
V: TRBV7-8
D: TRBD2

DNA: TGTGCCAGCAGCTTAGGTGGCCGACTACGAATGAGCTCCTACGAGCAGTACTTC
CDR3: CASSLGGRLRMSSYEQYF
size: -
J: TRBJ2-7
V: TRBV7-2
D: -

DNA: TGTGCCAGTTCGACAGGGAACAATGAGCAGTTCTTC
CDR3: CASSTGNNEQFF
size: many
J: TRBJ2-1
V: TRBV7-3
D: TRBD1

DNA: TGTGCCAGCAGTTTATTTCGGAGCGACGAGCAGTACTTC
CDR3: CASSLFRSDEQYF
size: -
J: TRBJ2-7
V: TRBV27
D: -

DNA: TGCGCCAGTACCCAGGGTCTAGGCGAGCAGTACTTC
CDR3: CASTQGLGEQYF
size: -
J: TRBJ2-7
V: TRBV5-1
D: -

DNA: TGTGCCAGCAGCCGGTCGGACAGGGACAATGAGCAGTTCTTC
CDR3: CASSRSDRDNEQFF
size: -
J: TRBJ2-1
V: TRBV4-2
D: TRBD1

DNA: TGCGCCAGCAGCTTGGTGGGACCCCCGTTGAACACTGAAGCTTTCTTT
CDR3: CASSLVGPPLNTEAFF
size: -
J: TRBJ1-1
V: TRBV5-1
D: -

DNA: TGTGCCAGCAGTTTCTTTACAGGGACAGGAGGCTACACCTTC
CDR3: CASSFFTGTGGYTF
size: -
J: TRBJ1-2
V: TRBV12-3/TRBV12-4
D: TRBD1

DNA: TGTGCCAGCAGCTTAGGGCCTAGCGGTCTTCCCTACGAGCAGTACTTC
CDR3: CASSLGPSGLPYEQYF
size: few
J: TRBJ2-7
V: TRBV11-2
D: TRBD2

DNA: TGTGCCAGCAGTTACGGACTAGCGGGGGCCACAGATACGCAGTATTTT
CDR3: CASSYGLAGATDTQYF
size: -
J: TRBJ2-3
V: TRBV6-2/TRBV6-3
D: TRBD2

DNA: TGTGCCAGCACCACACAGAATGAGCAGTTCTTC
CDR3: CASTTQNEQFF
size: few
J: TRBJ2-1
V: TRBV7-9
D: -